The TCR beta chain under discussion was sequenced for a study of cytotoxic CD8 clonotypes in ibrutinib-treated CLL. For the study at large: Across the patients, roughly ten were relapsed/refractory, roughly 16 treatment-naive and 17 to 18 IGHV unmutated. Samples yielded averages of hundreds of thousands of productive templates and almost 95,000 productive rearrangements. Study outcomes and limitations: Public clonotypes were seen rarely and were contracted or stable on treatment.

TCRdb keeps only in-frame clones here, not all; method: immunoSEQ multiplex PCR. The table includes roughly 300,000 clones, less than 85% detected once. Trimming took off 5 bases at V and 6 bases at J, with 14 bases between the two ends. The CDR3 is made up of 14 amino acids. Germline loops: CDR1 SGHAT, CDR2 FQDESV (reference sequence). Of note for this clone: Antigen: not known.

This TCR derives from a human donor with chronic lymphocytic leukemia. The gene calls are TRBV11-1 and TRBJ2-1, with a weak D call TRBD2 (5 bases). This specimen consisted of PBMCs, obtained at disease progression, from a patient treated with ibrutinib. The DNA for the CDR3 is TGTGCCAGCAGCCCGTGGCTAGCCGTCAATGAGCAGTTCTTC. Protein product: CASSPWLAVNEQFF.